Listed here are 22 T cell receptor beta chains from one sample, sequenced in a study of blood T cells in healthy people across ages. It was with a sample-barcoded 5' primer and a J-beta primer mix that a second PCR of roughly 6 to 11 cycles was run. TCRdb passed the 5' RACE reads through MiXCR, listing each CDR3 protein once. The sample includes around 1,000,000 distinct CDR3 sequences, about 25% of them seen just once. This sample also appeared in a second study, on T cells of mothers and their children.

The sequencing input was blood. The source of these receptors is a girl aged 2-9 years in good health.

This clonotype was seen more than once but under ten times. This chain's CDR3 is CASSPGGAAFRIHGYTF. For the CDR3, the DNA is TGTGCCAGCAGCCCTGGGGGGGCGGCATTTAGGATCCATGGCTACACCTTC. The rearrangement links TRBV3-1 to TRBJ1-2; D is possibly TRBD1 (6 bases). The CDR3 runs to 17 residues. CDR1 and CDR2 from the germline V gene are LGHDT and YNNKEL (reference sequence). The V gene lost 4 bases and the J gene lost 6 bases, with 24 bases spanning the gap. The variable domain in full, completed from reference TRBV3-1 and TRBJ1-2, reads DTAVSQTPKYLVTQMGNDKSIKCEQNLGHDTMYWYKQDSKKFLKIMFSYNNKELIINETVPNRFSPKSPDKAHLNLHINSLELGDSAVYFCASSPGGAAFRIHGYTFGSGTRLTVV.

The chain recombines TRBV7-8 with TRBJ2-7, with no clear D. Trimming took 2 bases from V and 5 from J, leaving 7 bases between them. Per the germline V gene, CDR1 is SGHVS and CDR2 is FQNEAQ. CDR3 length equals 12 residues. In nucleotides, the CDR3 is TGTGCCAGCAGCTTAATCGAGGACGAGCAGTACTTC. As protein: CASSLIEDEQYF.

This clonotype came up a few times. This chain connects TRBV27 to TRBJ2-4; 8 nucleotides align to TRBD1. CDR1 and CDR2 (germline): MNHEY, SMNVEV (reference sequence). CDR3 size: 14 residues. Germline trimming cut 0 bases from V and 6 bases from J; bases unmatched to any gene: 1. CDR3 coding DNA: TGTGCCAGCAGTTTATCTGGGACAGGAAACATTCAGTACTTC. Amino acid sequence: CASSLSGTGNIQYF.

This chain joins TRBV6-2 or TRBV6-3 and TRBJ2-5; 7 bases line up with TRBD1. The last part of the DNA fits TRBJ2-7 better; the J call may be wrong. CDR1 is MNHEY and CDR2 is SVGEGT in the germline V gene. CDR3 length: 13 amino acids. In DNA, the CDR3 is TGTGCCAGCAGGCATGACAGGGTCGACGAGCAGTACTTC. Translation: CASRHDRVDEQYF.

The rearrangement joins TRBV5-1 to TRBJ2-3, with D tentatively TRBD1 (6 bases). The V end was cut by 4 bases, the J end by 2 bases, with 11 bases between. Germline-derived CDR1 and CDR2 are SGHRS and YFSETQ. The CDR3 has 14 residues. The CDR3 spells CASSRQVVTDTQYF. CDR3 sequence (DNA): TGCGCCAGCAGCCGACAGGTAGTCACAGATACGCAGTATTTT.

There are a few counts of this clonotype. This chain connects TRBV28 to TRBJ1-4; 9 bases fit TRBD1. The CDR3 runs 15 residues. Germline V gene sequence: CDR1 MDHEN, CDR2 SYDVKM. Trimming at V came to 6 bases and at J to 7 bases, leaving 9 bases not matched to a gene. CDR3 protein: CASRPPGTGLEKLFF. The CDR3 coding sequence is TGTGCCAGCAGACCCCCCGGGACAGGGCTTGAAAAACTGTTTTTT.

This chain joins TRBV20-1 and TRBJ1-5; 7 bases agree with TRBD1. The CDR3 extends over 16 amino acids. J lost 4 bases, V lost 1 base, and 10 bases had no gene match. The V gene's germline CDR1 is DFQATT and CDR2 SNEGSKA (reference sequence). CDR3 loop: CSARVSGTADNQPQHF. The CDR3, as DNA: TGCAGTGCTAGAGTTTCCGGGACAGCCGATAATCAGCCCCAGCATTTT.

In its sample, this clonotype was seen a few times. V and J are TRBV11-2 and TRBJ2-5; D remains unclear. Per germline, CDR1 SGHAT and CDR2 FQNNGV. Trimming took off 3 bases at V and 4 bases at J, with 12 bases between the two ends. This CDR3 contains 14 residues. The DNA for the CDR3 is TGTGCCAGCAGCTTCGTGGCTACTCCAGAGACCCAGTACTTC. Its protein is CASSFVATPETQYF.

This clonotype has only a few counts. The CDR3 coding sequence is TGTGCCAGCATGTCAGGGATGGAGGCCCAGTACTTC. Encoded protein: CASMSGMEAQYF. The V and J genes are TRBV12-3 or TRBV12-4 and TRBJ2-5; D may correspond to TRBD1 or TRBD2 (5 bases each). The germline V and J ends were trimmed by 7 bases and 9 bases, with 15 bases remaining between them. The CDR3 loop spans 12 amino acids.

This sequence joins TRBV6-5 and TRBJ1-4; a weak D match, TRBD1 (5 bases). Germline-derived CDR1 and CDR2 are MNHEY and SVGAGI. Trimming took off 0 bases at V and 1 base at J, with 12 bases between the two ends. This CDR3 has 17 residues. DNA of the CDR3: TGTGCCAGCAGTTACTCGAAGGGCACAGGAACTAATGAAAAACTGTTTTTT. It specifies CASSYSKGTGTNEKLFF.

The chain employs TRBV5-6 and TRBJ2-5, with 9 bases identical to TRBD2. The J call is in doubt because the DNA end fits TRBJ2-1 better. This CDR3 spans 15 amino acids. Germline V gene data show CDR1 as SGHDT and CDR2 as YYEEEE. The CDR3 nucleotides are TGTGCCAGCAGCGGAACCGGGACTAGCAGCCATGAGCAGTTCTTC. It is translated as CASSGTGTSSHEQFF.

There are a few counts of this clonotype. The chain combines TRBV6-1 with TRBJ2-3; possibly TRBD1 or TRBD2 for D (5 bases each). The CDR3 loop spans 13 amino acids. Looked up from germline, CDR1 is MNHNS and CDR2 is SASEGT. V was cut by 6 bases and J by 5 bases, with 12 bases left in between. CDR3 DNA sequence: TGTGCCAGCAGGATTCGGGACGGAGATACGCAGTATTTT. Encoded protein: CASRIRDGDTQYF.

The chain combines TRBV5-5 with TRBJ2-7; D unclear. CDR1 is SGHKS and CDR2 is YYEKEE in the germline V gene (reference sequence). The CDR3 runs 17 residues. Trimming cost V 1 base and J 2 bases, with 19 bases left between them. In DNA form, the CDR3 reads TGTGCCAGCAGCTTGTCAGGTTACCAATATGGGACCTACGAGCAGTACTTC. Residues: CASSLSGYQYGTYEQYF. The variable domain in full, completed from reference TRBV5-5 and TRBJ2-7, reads DAGVTQSPTHLIKTRGQQVTLRCSPISGHKSVSWYQQVLGQGPQFIFQYYEKEERGRGNFPDRFSARQFPNYSSELNVNALLLGDSALYLCASSLSGYQYGTYEQYFGPGTRLTVT.

This chain joins TRBV7-9 and TRBJ2-3; TRBD1 aligns across 9 bases. This CDR3 is 16 amino acids long. The J segment lost 2 bases and the V segment lost 3 bases, leaving 6 bases of the junction unmatched. The V gene's germline CDR1 is SEHNR and CDR2 FQNEAQ (reference sequence). The CDR3: CASSFTGQGLTDTQYF. DNA of the CDR3: TGTGCCAGCAGCTTTACCGGACAGGGGCTCACAGATACGCAGTATTTT.

A few counts support this clonotype. V and J are TRBV7-2 and TRBJ2-7; 11 positions match TRBD2. V trimming: 5 bases; J trimming: 3 bases; junction bases outside the gene matches: 12. The CDR3 length is 17 residues. Germline CDR1 is SGHTA and CDR2 is FQGNSA. CDR3 residues: CASSVNTGTSGFYEQYF. The CDR3 DNA reads as TGTGCCAGCAGCGTTAATACCGGGACTAGCGGCTTCTACGAGCAGTACTTC.

J is TRBJ2-7 and V is TRBV7-3; 10 nucleotides align to TRBD2. The V segment lost 6 bases and the J segment 2 bases; nucleotides outside the gene matches: 7. The length of the CDR3 is 15 residues. Germline CDR1 SGHTA, CDR2 FQGTGA. The CDR3 loop is CASREGLAEAYEQYF. CDR3 in DNA: TGTGCCAGCAGGGAAGGACTAGCGGAAGCCTACGAGCAGTACTTC.

The chain links TRBV6-1 to TRBJ2-7; 7 bases fit TRBD1. CDR3 length: 12 residues. Trimming removed 5 bases from V and 12 bases from J; junction bases left unmatched: 10. In germline, CDR1 is MNHNS, CDR2 SASEGT. CDR3 coding DNA: TGTGCCAGCAGTCCAATGGGACAGAGGCCGTACTTC. Translated: CASSPMGQRPYF.

This clonotype was picked up a small number of times. The chain links TRBV27 to TRBJ2-3; 7 bases map to TRBD1. V lost 1 base, J lost 5 bases, and 3 bases stayed unmatched. The CDR3 loop spans 14 amino acids. From germline, CDR1 is MNHEY and CDR2 SMNVEV (reference sequence). The CDR3 region is CASSLYRGRDTQYF. The DNA of the CDR3 is TGTGCCAGCAGTTTATACAGGGGAAGAGATACGCAGTATTTT.

The chain recombines TRBV4-3 with TRBJ1-1; a possible D gene is TRBD1 (6 bases). Trimming removed 0 bases from V and 0 bases from J, with 11 bases in between. This CDR3 contains 16 residues. Germline V gives CDR1 LGHNA, CDR2 YSLEER. CDR3 amino acids: CASSQDYRAMNTEAFF. CDR3 in DNA: TGCGCCAGCAGCCAAGATTACAGGGCCATGAACACTGAAGCTTTCTTT.

V usage is TRBV3-1 and J usage is TRBJ1-2; tentatively, D is TRBD1 (5 bases). Germline CDR1 reads LGHDT; CDR2 reads YNNKEL (reference sequence). CDR3 size: 16 residues. The ends were cut back, 4 bases at V and 4 bases at J, with 19 bases in the middle. CDR3 protein: CASSPEVGLHVYGYTF. In nucleotides, the CDR3 is TGTGCCAGCAGCCCAGAGGTGGGGCTACACGTCTATGGCTACACCTTC.

The V and J genes are TRBV12-3 or TRBV12-4 and TRBJ1-1, with D possibly being TRBD1 (6 bases). V lost 4 bases and J lost 4, with 13 bases in between. The CDR3 is 14 residues long. The CDR3: CASSWGRKATEAFF. Here the CDR3 DNA reads TGTGCCAGCAGTTGGGGGCGCAAGGCCACTGAAGCTTTCTTT.

This clonotype was recorded a few times. The chain has TRBV5-1 and TRBJ1-1, with TRBD1 as a possible D gene (6 bases). V lost 5 bases, J lost 8 bases, and 16 bases lay in between. Germline V lookup: CDR1 SGHRS, CDR2 YFSETQ. This CDR3 has 13 residues. The CDR3 here is CASSPGQLGEAFF. CDR3 nucleotides: TGCGCCAGCAGTCCCGGACAGTTGGGGGAAGCTTTCTTT.